The 6 T cell receptor beta chains presented below share a single source sample, sequenced in a study of tumor-infiltrating lymphocytes in primary liver carcinoma. TCR beta cDNA was reverse-transcribed from about 500 ng of total RNA. The reaction used a constant-region primer and ProtoScript II reverse transcriptase. Sequencing libraries for TCR beta derived from three nested multiplex PCR rounds that used slightly modified ARM-PCR. Forward primers for TRBV1-TRBV30 and a C-beta reverse primer served the first two PCR rounds, at about 10 cycles each. Each CDR3 protein gets one entry after TCRdb re-called the multiplex PCR reads with MiXCR. Among around 330,000 distinct CDR3 sequences listed, 50% to 70% were seen once. Alongside blood RNA obtained from unsorted whole blood, germline DNA was also extracted. The sequenced sample consisted of peripheral blood. These receptor sequences come from a man between 35 and 55 years old with primary liver carcinoma and hepatitis B virus infection.

This clonotype was observed once. The chain recombines TRBV27 with TRBJ2-5, with D perhaps TRBD1 (5 bases). Germline CDR1 and CDR2: MNHEY and SMNVEV (reference sequence). Trimming took off 4 bases at V and 1 base at J, with 7 bases between the two ends. The CDR3 runs to 13 residues. The CDR3 loop is CASSYQGQETQYF. DNA for the CDR3: TGTGCCAGCAGTTACCAGGGCCAAGAGACCCAGTACTTC.

As for this clonotype: This sequence may be a read error, since a much larger clone differs from it by one base. The genes are TRBV4-3 and TRBJ2-1, with 9 bases lining up with TRBD2. The length of the CDR3 is 18 residues. The germline V gene has CDR1 LGHNA and CDR2 YSLEER. CDR3 loop: CPSSSRAGLAPTYNEQFF. In DNA, the CDR3 is TGCCCCAGCAGCTCACGGGCGGGACTAGCCCCAACTTACAATGAGCAGTTCTTC.

The V gene is TRBV30, the J gene TRBJ2-2; TRBD1 agrees at 7 bases. V was pared by 1 base and J by 7 bases, with 6 bases of the junction left unmatched. Per germline, CDR1 GTSNPN and CDR2 SVGIG (reference sequence). The CDR3 loop spans 14 amino acids. DNA of the CDR3: TGTGCCTGGAGTGGGGACAGTTTCCTCGGGGAGCTGTTTTTT. The encoded protein is CAWSGDSFLGELFF.

This clonotype was counted a few times. It may be a read error: a sequence one base away is much more abundant. The chain couples TRBV6-6 to TRBJ1-5; D is perhaps TRBD1 (5 bases). Germline values: CDR1 MNHNY, CDR2 SVGAGI (reference sequence). Trimming removed 7 bases from V and 7 bases from J, with 11 bases in between. The CDR3 runs 12 residues. The CDR3 DNA reads TGTGCCAGCACTCAGGGTCCCCAGCCCCAGCATTTT. Translating gives CASTQGPQPQHF.

This clonotype occurred many times. This rearrangement joins TRBV12-3 or TRBV12-4 to TRBJ2-3; 11 bases align to TRBD2. V was pared by 4 bases and J by 4 bases, with 4 bases of the junction left unmatched. This CDR3 has 15 residues. The DNA for the CDR3 is TGTGCCAGCAGTTCCCGGACTAGCGGGTCAGATACGCAGTATTTT. Its translation is CASSSRTSGSDTQYF.

As concerns this clonotype: A read error is possible here, since a much larger clone lies one base away. The V call is TRBV5-6, the J call TRBJ2-1, with 13 bases identical to TRBD2. The trim removed 4 bases at V and 8 bases at J, leaving 6 bases unmatched. Germline CDR1 reads SGHDT; CDR2 reads YYEEEE. CDR3 length: 15 residues. The CDR3 DNA reads as TGTGCCAGCAGCAGGACTAGCGGGAGTGGAGATGAGCAGTTCTTC. It translates to CASSRTSGSGDEQFF.